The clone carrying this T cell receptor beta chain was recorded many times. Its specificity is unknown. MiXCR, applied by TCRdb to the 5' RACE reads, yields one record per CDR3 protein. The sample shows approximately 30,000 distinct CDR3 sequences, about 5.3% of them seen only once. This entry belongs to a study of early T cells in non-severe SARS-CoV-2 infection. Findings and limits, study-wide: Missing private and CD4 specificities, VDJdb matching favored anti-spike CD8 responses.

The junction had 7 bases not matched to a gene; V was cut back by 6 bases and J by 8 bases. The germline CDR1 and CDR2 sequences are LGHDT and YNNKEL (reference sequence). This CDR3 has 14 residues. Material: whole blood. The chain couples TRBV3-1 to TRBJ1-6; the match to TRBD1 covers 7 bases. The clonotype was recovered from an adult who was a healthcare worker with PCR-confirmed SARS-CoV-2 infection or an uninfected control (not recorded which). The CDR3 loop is CASRRHRGDSPLHF. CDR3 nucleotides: TGTGCCAGCAGACGTCACAGGGGAGATTCACCCCTCCACTTT.